This T cell receptor beta chain is drawn from a study of human T cells and chemical hapten exposure. Study-wide context: Patch tests applied 0.01% DPC to the upper back and were scored after 6 days.

Specified time point: patch test 1, 2 weeks after DPC sensitization. Documented treatment: therapeutic diphenylcyclopropenone sensitization with weekly scalp DPC. Each CDR3 protein gets one entry after TCRdb re-called the RACE reads with MiXCR. The repertoire holds around 120,000 distinct CDR3 sequences, 12% to 15% seen once, with approximately 0.89% in the top ten. The germline V and J ends were trimmed by 1 base and 7 bases, with 10 bases remaining between them. The CDR3 consists of 13 residues. Germline V CDR1 and CDR2: LGHNA, YSLEER. This clonotype was seen ten or more times. The clonotype originates from a man younger than 35 with alopecia areata. Some clones in this sample may be carry-over from other donors' samples. The material sequenced was whole blood, taken in connection with sensitization to the hapten diphenylcyclopropenone (DPC). V usage is TRBV4-3 and J usage is TRBJ1-2; unclear D gene. The CDR3 loop reads CASSQVPVAGYTF. The CDR3 DNA sequence: TGCGCCAGCAGCCAAGTCCCAGTCGCTGGCTACACCTTC.